This TCR beta chain was identified in a study of chemoradiotherapy in HPV16-positive cancers. In the study overall: Two HPV16-positive patients' cells yielded candidate HPV-specific clones and common motifs. Study-level points and caveats: For HPV16-positive patients, expanding HPV-responsive T cells associated with longer recurrence-free survival. Only a couple of HPV16-positive patients supplied the functional HPV-specificity definition. During treatment, candidate HPV-specific clones and E7-related motifs expanded in tumor.

For this clone: Antigen specificity is unknown.

The CDR3 loop spans 15 amino acids. The V segment lost 3 bases and the J segment 5 bases; nucleotides outside the gene matches: 5. Germline lookup yields CDR1 ENHRY and CDR2 SYGVKD. Generated by immunoSEQ multiplex PCR, the TCRdb table keeps only in-frame clones and is missing some. The sample has 45,000 to 60,000 clones, about 88% seen once; the top ten hold roughly 3.5%. The chain links TRBV10-3 to TRBJ1-5, with 9 bases aligning to TRBD1. The source is a human donor with HPV-associated anogenital cancer. The sample was blood, taken from a patient who underwent chemoradiotherapy. The CDR3 coding sequence is TGTGCCATCAGTGACGGACAGGGGAGGGATCAGCCCCAGCATTTT. Amino acids: CAISDGQGRDQPQHF.